What follows are 16 T cell receptor beta chains derived from one specimen sequenced in a study of T cells in Graves' hyperthyroidism and ophthalmopathy. Amplification of TCR beta CDR3 regions used RNA as the template. The HTBI set primed first-round TCR CDR3 RT-PCR. TCRdb processed the multiplex PCR reads anew with MiXCR; each CDR3 protein has one entry. The sample consists of about 400,000 distinct CDR3 sequences, approximately 15% of them appearing once. The sample taken for sequencing was blood. The receptors here all came from a young woman with Graves' hyperthyroidism.

The V call is TRBV10-2, the J call TRBJ2-7; TRBD1 matches at 9 bases. Germline assignment: CDR1 WSHSY and CDR2 SAAADI. The CDR3 consists of 16 residues. V was pared by 0 bases and J by 3 bases, with 6 bases of the junction left unmatched. The CDR3 loop is CASSESSGTGIYEQYF. The CDR3 DNA is TGCGCCAGCAGTGAGTCGTCAGGGACAGGGATCTACGAGCAGTACTTC.

The V and J genes are TRBV12-3 or TRBV12-4 and TRBJ1-2, with a weak D call TRBD1 (5 bases). V lost 6 bases and J 7 bases, leaving 15 bases between the germline ends. CDR3 length equals 13 residues. CDR3 bases: TGTGCCAGCAGCTACCCTCAGGGAAGTGGCTACACCTTC. Protein product: CASSYPQGSGYTF.

V is TRBV7-9 and J is TRBJ1-4, with D maybe TRBD1 (5 bases). This CDR3 is 14 amino acids long. CDR1 and CDR2 (germline): SEHNR, FQNEAQ (reference sequence). Trimming stripped 5 bases from V and 11 bases from J, with 18 bases between. The CDR3 DNA follows: TGTGCCAGCAGCGCCCGGGACCGAGAAGACAAACTGTTTTTT. It specifies CASSARDREDKLFF. Full variable domain (rest looked up from reference TRBV7-9 and TRBJ1-4): DTGVSQNPRHKITKRGQNVTFRCDPISEHNRLYWYRQTLGQGPEFLTYFQNEAQLEKSRLLSDRFSAERPKGSFSTLEIQRTEQGDSAMYLCASSARDREDKLFFGSGTQLSVL.

There are a few counts of this clonotype. J is TRBJ2-5 and V is TRBV20-1; 14 bases are a match to TRBD2. After removal of 5 bases from V and 4 bases from J, the junction contained 21 bases not matched to a gene. Germline V CDR1 and CDR2: DFQATT, SNEGSKA (reference sequence). The CDR3 extends over 20 amino acids. CDR3 nucleotides: TGCAGTGCTGGGATCCGGGGACTAGCGGGAGACCCGGCGGCCCGAGAGACCCAGTACTTC. Translated, it gives CSAGIRGLAGDPAARETQYF.

This clonotype was seen a few times. The CDR3 loop is CSARDKGTLYEQYF. The CDR3 bases are TGCAGTGCTAGAGATAAAGGGACTCTCTACGAGCAGTACTTC. The V call is TRBV20-1, the J call TRBJ2-7; D is perhaps TRBD2 (6 bases). Looked up from germline, CDR1 is DFQATT and CDR2 is SNEGSKA (reference sequence). Trimming took 0 bases from V and 3 from J, leaving 12 bases between them. CDR3 length equals 14 residues.

Notes on this clonotype: This sequence may be a read error, since a much larger clone differs from it by one base. V gene TRBV2 combines with J gene TRBJ1-3; 7 bases agree with TRBD1. The CDR3 runs 14 residues. Germline V CDR1 and CDR2: SNHLY, FYNNEI. The CDR3 nucleotides are TGTGCCAGCAGGGCCGGGACAGCCGGAAACACCATACATTTT. Translation gives CASRAGTAGNTIHF. The variable domain in full, completed from reference TRBV2 and TRBJ1-3, reads EPEVTQTPSHQVTQMGQEVILRCVPISNHLYFYWYRQILGQKVEFLVSFYNNEISEKSEIFDDQFSVERPDGSNFTLKIRSTKLEDSAMYFCASRAGTAGNTIHFGEGSWLTVV.

This clonotype was observed many times. The rearrangement uses TRBV2 and TRBJ2-2; D gene uncertain. Germline V lookup: CDR1 SNHLY, CDR2 FYNNEI. CDR3 size: 11 residues. The V and J ends lost 8 bases and 4 bases respectively, with 5 bases between them. The CDR3 protein is CASFGTGELFF. In nucleotides, the CDR3 is TGTGCCAGCTTCGGCACCGGGGAGCTGTTTTTT.

The gene calls are TRBV19 and TRBJ2-3, with 11 bases aligning to TRBD2. The ends lost 8 bases at V and 2 bases at J; junction bases unmatched: 6. Germline V lookup: CDR1 LNHDA, CDR2 SQIVND (reference sequence). This CDR3 region has 15 residues. The CDR3 region has the DNA TGTGCCAGTCAGATAGCGGGAGGGGTCACAGATACGCAGTATTTT. Translating it yields CASQIAGGVTDTQYF.

This clonotype was observed at least ten times. The chain employs TRBV27 and TRBJ1-1; no clear D. The V gene lost 1 base and the J gene lost 4 bases, with 7 bases spanning the gap. Germline lookup yields CDR1 MNHEY and CDR2 SMNVEV (reference sequence). This CDR3 has 13 residues. The CDR3 is CASSLLLGTEAFF. The DNA for the CDR3 is TGTGCCAGCAGTTTATTGTTGGGCACTGAAGCTTTCTTT.

The chain uses TRBV12-3 or TRBV12-4 and TRBJ2-3, with 9 bases lining up with TRBD2. The CDR3 is 20 residues long. After removal of 3 bases from V and 3 bases from J, the junction contained 19 bases not matched to a gene. The CDR3 region has the DNA TGTGCCAGCAGTTTTTTAACTACTACGCTAGCGGGAATAGGTACAGATACGCAGTATTTT. This gives the protein CASSFLTTTLAGIGTDTQYF.

Note on this clonotype: A much larger clone lies a single base off, so this may be a read error. The chain links TRBV7-9 to TRBJ2-1; unclear D gene. This CDR3 region has 17 residues. Trimming took 6 bases from V and 4 from J, leaving 22 bases between them. Germline loops: CDR1 SEHNR, CDR2 FQNEAQ (reference sequence). CDR3 amino acids: CASRVWATLQIYNEQFF. The CDR3 DNA reads TGTGCCAGCAGGGTTTGGGCTACCTTGCAGATTTACAATGAGCAGTTCTTC.

This clonotype has just a few counts. The genes are TRBV5-5 and TRBJ1-4; D is ambiguous. Germline assignment: CDR1 SGHKS and CDR2 YYEKEE (reference sequence). The V end was cut by 4 bases, the J end by 5 bases, with 15 bases between. The CDR3 loop spans 15 amino acids. The CDR3 is CASSVFSGLNEKLFF. The CDR3 DNA follows: TGTGCCAGCAGCGTCTTCTCAGGCCTAAATGAAAAACTGTTTTTT.

This clonotype has a count of ten or more. This sequence joins TRBV20-1 and TRBJ1-1, with TRBD1 identical over 10 bases. The CDR3 spans 15 residues. V was pared by 5 bases and J by 5 bases, with 11 bases of the junction left unmatched. The germline V gene encodes CDR1 DFQATT and CDR2 SNEGSKA (reference sequence). CDR3 nucleotide sequence: TGCAGTGCTCAATCAGACGACAGGGGGCGGACTGAAGCTTTCTTT. Protein sequence: CSAQSDDRGRTEAFF.

This clonotype has ten or more counts. V usage is TRBV7-9 and J usage is TRBJ1-1; D may be TRBD1 (5 bases). The CDR3 totals 14 residues. The V and J ends lost 1 base and 4 bases respectively, with 10 bases between them. Germline V gene sequence: CDR1 SEHNR, CDR2 FQNEAQ (reference sequence). This CDR3 reads CASSLGQIPTEAFF. The CDR3 region has the DNA TGTGCCAGCAGCTTAGGACAGATCCCCACTGAAGCTTTCTTT.

This chain connects TRBV7-8 to TRBJ1-5; D uncertain. Trimming pared 1 base from V and 5 bases from J, leaving 9 bases between. This CDR3 region has 14 residues. Germline assignment: CDR1 SGHVS and CDR2 FQNEAQ. The CDR3 here is CASSLDKTHQPQHF. The CDR3 bases are TGTGCCAGCAGCTTAGACAAGACTCATCAGCCCCAGCATTTT.

At least ten counts were recorded for this clonotype. The chain carries TRBV2 and TRBJ1-2; D possibly corresponds to TRBD1 (6 bases). Deletions cut 7 bases from V and 2 bases from J, with 14 bases between. Germline V gene data show CDR1 as SNHLY and CDR2 as FYNNEI. CDR3 length: 14 amino acids. The CDR3, as DNA: TGTGCCAGCAATGCTTGGGGGGCAAACTATGGCTACACCTTC. Its translation is CASNAWGANYGYTF.